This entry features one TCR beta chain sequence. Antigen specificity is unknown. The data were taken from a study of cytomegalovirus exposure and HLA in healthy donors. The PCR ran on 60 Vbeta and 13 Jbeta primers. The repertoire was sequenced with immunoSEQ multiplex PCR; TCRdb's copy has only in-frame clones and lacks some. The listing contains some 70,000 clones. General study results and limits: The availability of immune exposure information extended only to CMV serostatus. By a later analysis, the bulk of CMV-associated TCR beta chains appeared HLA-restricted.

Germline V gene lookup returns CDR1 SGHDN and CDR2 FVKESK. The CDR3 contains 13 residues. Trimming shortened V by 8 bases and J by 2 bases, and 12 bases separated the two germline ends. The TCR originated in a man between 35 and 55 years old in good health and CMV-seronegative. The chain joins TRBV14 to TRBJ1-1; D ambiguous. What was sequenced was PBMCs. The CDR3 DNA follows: TGTGCCAGCGCCGGTCAGGCTAACACTGAAGCTTTCTTT. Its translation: CASAGQANTEAFF.